A single sample gave rise to the 12 T cell receptor beta chains below, sequenced in a study of OX40 agonist ivuxolimab in advanced cancers. Clones were sequenced by immunoSEQ multiplex PCR, and TCRdb holds only the in-frame ones, with some missing. The sample shows some 75,000 clones, roughly 88% of them seen only once. The sample was CD4+ or CD8+ T cells sorted from blood, taken in a trial of the OX40 agonist ivuxolimab. These receptors were collected from an adult with an advanced solid tumor such as melanoma, head and neck, liver or kidney cancer.

The J gene is TRBJ1-3, the V gene TRBV6-5; perhaps TRBD1 as D (6 bases). Trimming took off 2 bases at V and 0 bases at J, with 8 bases between the two ends. The germline gives CDR1 MNHEY, CDR2 SVGAGI. The CDR3 is 15 residues long. In nucleotides, the CDR3 is TGTGCCAGCAGTTACGGACAGTTCTCTGGAAACACCATATATTTT. Translating it yields CASSYGQFSGNTIYF.

This sequence joins TRBV19 and TRBJ1-2; D possibly corresponds to TRBD1 (5 bases). Germline V CDR1 and CDR2: LNHDA, SQIVND (reference sequence). The V end was cut by 5 bases, the J end by 7 bases, with 20 bases between. The CDR3 extends over 15 amino acids. CDR3 sequence (DNA): TGTGCCAGTAGTTTTAGGACAACCCCTGAGGCTGGCTACACCTTC. It codes for CASSFRTTPEAGYTF. Full variable domain (rest looked up from reference TRBV19 and TRBJ1-2): DGGITQSPKYLFRKEGQNVTLSCEQNLNHDAMYWYRQDPGQGLRLIYYSQIVNDFQKGDIAEGYSVSREKKESFPLTVTSAQKNPTAFYLCASSFRTTPEAGYTFGSGTRLTVV.

The chain combines TRBV9 with TRBJ1-6, with D possibly TRBD1 on 5 matching bases. There are 15 residues in the CDR3. Trimming removed 0 bases from V and 7 bases from J, with 11 bases in between. Germline V gene lookup returns CDR1 SGDLS and CDR2 YYNGEE. CDR3 protein: CASSVAGARNSPLHF. As DNA, the CDR3 is TGTGCCAGCAGCGTAGCTGGGGCTAGGAATTCACCCCTCCACTTT.

The chain uses TRBV5-8 and TRBJ1-2; D gene ambiguous. The CDR3 is 14 residues long. Germline V lookup: CDR1 SGHTS, CDR2 YDEGEE. Trimming pared 0 bases from V and 5 bases from J, leaving 11 bases between. For the CDR3, the DNA is TGTGCCAGCAGCTTGGGCAGTACTGGATATGGCTACACCTTC. It codes for CASSLGSTGYGYTF. Filled out from reference TRBV5-8 and TRBJ1-2, the complete variable domain reads EAGVTQSPTHLIKTRGQQATLRCSPISGHTSVYWYQQALGLGLQFLLWYDEGEERNRGNFPPRFSGRQFPNYSSELNVNALELEDSALYLCASSLGSTGYGYTFGSGTRLTVV.

The rearrangement links TRBV28 to TRBJ1-3; possibly TRBD1 for D (5 bases). CDR1 is MDHEN and CDR2 is SYDVKM in the germline V gene. The CDR3 extends over 15 amino acids. Trimming removed 6 bases from V and 2 bases from J, with 14 bases in between. This CDR3 is CASSRGRLPGNTIYF. CDR3 DNA sequence: TGTGCCAGCAGCCGGGGACGGCTGCCTGGAAACACCATATATTTT.

This clone has just one count. The chain joins TRBV30 to TRBJ1-3, with D possibly being TRBD1 (6 bases). Trimming took 6 bases from V and 4 from J, leaving 22 bases between them. The CDR3 is made up of 16 amino acids. CDR1 and CDR2 (germline): GTSNPN, SVGIG (reference sequence). The CDR3 reads CACYKTGGTGGNTIYF. Written as DNA, the CDR3 is TGTGCCTGTTACAAAACGGGGGGCACGGGGGGAAACACCATATATTTT.

The chain employs TRBV6-5 and TRBJ2-7; TRBD2 aligns across 9 bases. There are 15 residues in the CDR3. Germline V gives CDR1 MNHEY, CDR2 SVGAGI. Trimming removed 7 bases from V and 0 bases from J; junction bases left unmatched: 7. The CDR3 DNA follows: TGTGCCAGCACACAGACTAGCGGAGGCTCCTACGAGCAGTACTTC. Translation gives CASTQTSGGSYEQYF.

Only a few counts were recorded for this clone. The chain uses TRBV6-1 and TRBJ2-1; no firm D call. This CDR3 has 14 residues. The V end was cut by 1 base, the J end by 6 bases, with 10 bases between. Germline CDR1 and CDR2: MNHNS and SASEGT. The CDR3 region has the DNA TGTGCCAGCAGTGAAGTAAGGACGGCCAATGAGCAGTTCTTC. This codes for CASSEVRTANEQFF.

The chain recombines TRBV2 with TRBJ2-5, with 11 bases identical to TRBD2. CDR1 SNHLY and CDR2 FYNNEI come from the germline V gene. This CDR3 has 12 residues. The CDR3 sequence is CASGGGRETQYF. For the CDR3, the DNA is TGTGCTAGCGGGGGGGGCCGAGAGACCCAGTACTTC.

The chain employs TRBV10-1 and TRBJ2-5, with TRBD1 identical over 7 bases. CDR3 size: 14 residues. From germline, CDR1 is WNHNN and CDR2 SYGVQD (reference sequence). J was trimmed by 4 bases and V by 4 bases; bases with no gene match: 6. The CDR3 here is CASSAQDRSETQYF. CDR3 DNA: TGCGCCAGCAGTGCCCAGGACAGGTCAGAGACCCAGTACTTC.

This sequence joins TRBV27 and TRBJ2-1, with 13 bases fitting TRBD2. This CDR3 contains 16 residues. The germline CDR1 and CDR2 sequences are MNHEY and SMNVEV (reference sequence). J lost 4 bases, V lost 1 base, and 1 base had no gene match. CDR3 protein: CASSLWTSGRYNEQFF. Here the CDR3 DNA reads TGTGCCAGCAGTTTATGGACTAGCGGGAGATACAATGAGCAGTTCTTC.

The rearrangement links TRBV4-3 to TRBJ2-1; D not resolved. The germline gives CDR1 LGHNA, CDR2 YSLEER. Trimming removed 0 bases from V and 12 bases from J, with 18 bases in between. The CDR3 has 15 amino acids. CDR3 in DNA: TGCGCCAGCAGCCAAGATATCGGATCGCCCGGGCGGCAGTTCTTC. Its protein product is CASSQDIGSPGRQFF.